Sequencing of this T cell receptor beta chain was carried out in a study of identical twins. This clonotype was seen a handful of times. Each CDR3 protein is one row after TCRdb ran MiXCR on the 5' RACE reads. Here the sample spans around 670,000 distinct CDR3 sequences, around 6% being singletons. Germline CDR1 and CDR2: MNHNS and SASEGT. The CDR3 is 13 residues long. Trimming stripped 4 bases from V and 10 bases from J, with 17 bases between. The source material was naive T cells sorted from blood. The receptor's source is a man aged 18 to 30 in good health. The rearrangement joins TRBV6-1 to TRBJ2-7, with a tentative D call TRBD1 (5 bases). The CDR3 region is CASSVGQGLEQYF. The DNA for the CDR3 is TGTGCCAGCAGTGTGGGCCAGGGCTTAGAACAGTACTTC.